A selection of T cell receptor beta chains follows, all from one sample in a study of blood T cell repertoires in COVID-19. Clones were sequenced by immunoSEQ multiplex PCR, and TCRdb holds only the in-frame ones, with some missing. The data show hundreds of thousands of clones, 85% to 90% seen once. The sample taken for sequencing was PBMCs or T cells enriched from blood (not recorded which). Receptor source: a woman aged 45-60 years in a cohort exposed to, infected with or recovered from COVID-19 (not recorded which). CDR3s leave out the opening cysteine and the closing phenylalanine or tryptophan.

V	J	length	CDR3
TRBV28	TRBJ1-5	12	ASSLWDRVQPQH
TRBV19	TRBJ1-5	12	ASSIGGAVQPQH
TRBV19	TRBJ1-6	12	ASSIEGDGSPLH
TRBV4-3	TRBJ1-1	10	ASSQGTLVAF
TRBV2	TRBJ2-7	9	ASTRDYEQY
TRBV5-1	TRBJ2-3	16	ASRGAGSRDVGTDTQY
TRBV30	TRBJ1-2	11	AWATGQGYGYT
TRBV4-2	TRBJ1-5	11	ASSQRVLQPQH
TRBV15	TRBJ1-6	15	ATSSLTGDAISSPLH
TRBV7-3	TRBJ2-2	11	ASSLNIPGELF
TRBV3-1/TRBV3-2	TRBJ2-3	13	ASSLTGAGTDTQY
TRBV11-2	TRBJ2-3	13	ASSTTGVGTDTQY
TRBV6-5	TRBJ1-2	11	ASNTRRGGGYT
TRBV12-5	TRBJ1-1	13	ASGLPNRGDTEAF
TRBV4-2	TRBJ2-5	14	ASSQNGGAVGETQY
TRBV4-2	TRBJ1-3	13	ASSQGGSSGNTIY
TRBV14	TRBJ1-1	12	ASSQGGQGMLPF
TRBV15	TRBJ2-5	15	ATSRDSTAGTRETQY
TRBV5-1	TRBJ1-5	13	ASSFGVGSNQPQH
TRBV5-1	TRBJ2-1	18	ASSWPGTVVMELGGNEQF
TRBV10-3	TRBJ1-1	10	AISTQNTEAF
TRBV10-1	TRBJ1-1	13	ASHTPTTLNTEAF
TRBV24-1	TRBJ1-2	14	ATSDPRTAGDYGYT
TRBV23-1	TRBJ1-5	10	ASSLEGQPQH
TRBV30	TRBJ1-6	10	AWNNPGSPLH
TRBV27	TRBJ1-1	12	ASNRQGPNTEAF
TRBV5-5	TRBJ1-1	10	ASSLRSLEAF
TRBV5-1	TRBJ1-1	12	ASSLPTTDTEAF
TRBV19	TRBJ1-1	16	ASSTRNRGRNSNTEAF
TRBV6-2/TRBV6-3	TRBJ1-6	13	ASSSPGQGKSPLH
TRBV9	TRBJ2-1	10	ASSASWGEQF
TRBV6-2/TRBV6-3	TRBJ2-6	15	ASSYQRRRSGANVLT
TRBV7-2	TRBJ1-5	11	ASSFYENQPQH
TRBV7-2	TRBJ2-3	13	ASSLYGGDTDTQY
TRBV4-3	TRBJ1-4	13	ASSQERREQEKLF
TRBV9	TRBJ1-2	11	ASRRDSGYGYT
TRBV7-8	TRBJ1-5	17	ASSRGVRSGQGPNQPQH
TRBV2	TRBJ1-2	12	ASSDMDTSYGYT
TRBV12-3/TRBV12-4	TRBJ1-6	11	ASSFQGGSPLH
TRBV7-9	TRBJ2-6	15	ASSLIAGGPGANVLT
TRBV6-5	TRBJ2-7	11	ASSSDYSYEQY
TRBV5-5	TRBJ1-3	13	ASSFSDWEGNTIY
TRBV19	TRBJ2-3	12	ASRAGRGRDTQY
TRBV4-3	TRBJ2-7	13	ASSQESQVGYEQY
TRBV7-2	TRBJ2-3	12	ASSLGAGPVSQY
TRBV6-5	TRBJ2-3	11	ASSSTMTDTQY